The 5 T cell receptor beta chains in this list originate from one sample, sequenced in a study of cytomegalovirus exposure and HLA in healthy donors. With 60 Vbeta and 13 Jbeta primers, the PCR was carried out. Repertoires were generated with immunoSEQ multiplex PCR, while TCRdb's copy carries only in-frame clones and drops some. The table has approximately 160,000 clones, over 75% seen once; the top ten hold 1.5% to 2%. The sample comprised PBMCs. These TCRs come from a woman aged 30 to 39 in good health and CMV-seronegative.

CDR3 in amino acids: CASSQDNGVADIWEQYF. As DNA, the CDR3 is TGCGCCAGCAGCCAAGATAACGGCGTGGCAGACATATGGGAGCAGTACTTC. The chain employs TRBV4-1 and TRBJ2-7; the D is unclear. Trimming cost V 0 bases and J 7 bases, with 22 bases left between them. The CDR3 consists of 17 residues. CDR1 MGHRA and CDR2 YSYEKL come from the germline V gene.

In this sample, this clone turned up a few times. The gene calls are TRBV4-3 and TRBJ1-1; perhaps TRBD1 as D (6 bases). CDR1 and CDR2 from the germline V gene are LGHNA and YSLEER. The CDR3 runs to 18 residues. The V and J ends lost 0 bases and 2 bases respectively, with 19 bases between them. The CDR3 spells CASSQEFGAGATNTEAFF. CDR3 nucleotides: TGCGCCAGCAGCCAAGAGTTCGGGGCAGGGGCCACCAACACTGAAGCTTTCTTT.

The chain joins TRBV2 to TRBJ1-2, with TRBD1 matching 7 bases. The CDR3 has 13 residues. Per germline, CDR1 SNHLY and CDR2 FYNNEI. V trimming: 3 bases; J trimming: 4 bases; junction bases outside the gene matches: 2. The CDR3 DNA reads TGTGCCAGCAGTGATAGGGACAGCTATGGCTACACCTTC. Translation: CASSDRDSYGYTF.

This chain links TRBV5-1 with TRBJ1-1; TRBD1 is a possible D gene (5 bases). The CDR3 length is 14 residues. The V end lost 4 bases, the J end lost 6 bases, and 16 bases lay between the germline ends. CDR1 and CDR2 (germline): SGHRS, YFSETQ. The CDR3 coding sequence is TGCGCCAGCAGCGCCGGGACTAGGTTCGCTGAAGCTTTCTTT. Protein sequence: CASSAGTRFAEAFF.

In this sample, this clone turned up a few times. The chain links TRBV5-1 to TRBJ2-7, with TRBD2 identical over 8 bases. CDR3 length: 16 amino acids. Germline V gene sequence: CDR1 SGHRS, CDR2 YFSETQ. Unmatched junction bases numbered 12, after V lost 4 bases and J lost 3 bases. Written as DNA, the CDR3 is TGCGCCAGCAGCGAAGGACTAGCTCGTTTAGGCTACGAGCAGTACTTC. It translates to CASSEGLARLGYEQYF.